A single TCR beta chain is shown here with its context. These data belong to a study of blood T cell repertoires in COVID-19. Study information: COVID-19 samples, acute and convalescent, were from the United States, Italy and Spain. Nucleic acid was either cDNA or gDNA, and it came from T cells, B-cell-depleted T cells, or PBMCs.

As handled by the study authors: From reference gene primer amplification, estimates of nucleated cell counts were derived. Assay used: immunoSEQ multiplex PCR; TCRdb lists only in-frame clones, some missing. V and J calls and clone size are copied from that table; D and trimming were computed from the DNA. The table lists more than 70,000 clones, 80% of them singletons. This CDR3 comprises 13 residues. In germline, CDR1 is SGHTA, CDR2 FQGTGA. The V and J ends lost 5 bases and 7 bases respectively, with 11 bases between them. This chain links TRBV7-3 with TRBJ2-2; D gene ambiguous. The receptor's source is a woman in her 70s with acute or convalescent COVID-19. Sequencing input: peripheral blood. This chain's CDR3 is CASSRTRDGELFF. CDR3 coding DNA: TGTGCCAGCAGCCGCACTCGTGACGGGGAGCTGTTTTTT.